This TCR beta chain derives from a study of preoperative IRX-2 immunotherapy in early breast cancer. The data were produced by immunoSEQ multiplex PCR, yet TCRdb's version contains in-frame clones alone and is incomplete. The sample lists 2,500 to 3,500 clones, roughly 82% seen once, with about 8% in the top ten. This clone was seen just once. Treatment specified: preoperative locoregional IRX-2 cytokine immunotherapy. Samples came from a phase Ib trial of preoperative locoregional IRX-2 cytokine immunotherapy. The sequenced sample was tumor tissue, obtained after IRX-2 immunotherapy. This TCR was recovered from a human donor with breast cancer.

CDR3 region: CASSPPTSGHNEQFF. The CDR3 DNA follows: TGTGCCAGCTCACCACCGACTAGCGGCCACAATGAGCAGTTCTTC. V is TRBV18 and J is TRBJ2-1; 9 bases align to TRBD2. J was trimmed by 5 bases and V by 0 bases; bases with no gene match: 2. The length of the CDR3 is 15 residues. Germline-derived CDR1 and CDR2 are KGHSH and LQKENI.